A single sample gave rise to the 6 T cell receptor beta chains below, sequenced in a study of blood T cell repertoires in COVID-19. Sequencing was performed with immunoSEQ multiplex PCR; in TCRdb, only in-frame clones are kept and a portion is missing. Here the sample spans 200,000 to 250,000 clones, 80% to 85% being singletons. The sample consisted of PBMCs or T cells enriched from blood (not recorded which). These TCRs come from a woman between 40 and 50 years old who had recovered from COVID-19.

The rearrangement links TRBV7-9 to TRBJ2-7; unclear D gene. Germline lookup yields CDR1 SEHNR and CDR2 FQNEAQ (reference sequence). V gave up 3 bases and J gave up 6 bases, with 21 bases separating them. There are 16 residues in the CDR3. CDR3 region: CASSFKFVVTVPEQYF. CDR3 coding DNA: TGTGCCAGCAGCTTTAAATTTGTTGTAACAGTCCCCGAGCAGTACTTC. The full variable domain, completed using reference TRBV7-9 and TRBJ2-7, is DTGVSQNPRHKITKRGQNVTFRCDPISEHNRLYWYRQTLGQGPEFLTYFQNEAQLEKSRLLSDRFSAERPKGSFSTLEIQRTEQGDSAMYLCASSFKFVVTVPEQYFGPGTRLTVT.

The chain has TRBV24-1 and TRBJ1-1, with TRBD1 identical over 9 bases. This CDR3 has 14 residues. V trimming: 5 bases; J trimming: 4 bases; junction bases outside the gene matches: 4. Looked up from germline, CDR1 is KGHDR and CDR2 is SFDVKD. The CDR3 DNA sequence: TGTGCCACCAGTGTCCCGGGACAGGGCACTGAAGCTTTCTTT. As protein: CATSVPGQGTEAFF.

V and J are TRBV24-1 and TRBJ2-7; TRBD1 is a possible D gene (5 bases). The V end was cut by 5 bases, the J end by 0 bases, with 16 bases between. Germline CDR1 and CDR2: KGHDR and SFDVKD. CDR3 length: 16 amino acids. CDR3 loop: CATSGMTAPSSYEQYV. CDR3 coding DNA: TGTGCCACCAGTGGCATGACAGCTCCCAGCTCCTACGAGCAGTACGTC.

The CDR3 coding sequence is TGTGCCAGCAGCAAAGTCACAGAAAAATACTATGGCTACACCTTC. Its translation is CASSKVTEKYYGYTF. The chain is built from TRBV21-1 and TRBJ1-2; the D call of TRBD1 is as the table states it, not checked on the DNA. TRBV21-1 is a pseudogene. CDR3 length equals 15 residues.

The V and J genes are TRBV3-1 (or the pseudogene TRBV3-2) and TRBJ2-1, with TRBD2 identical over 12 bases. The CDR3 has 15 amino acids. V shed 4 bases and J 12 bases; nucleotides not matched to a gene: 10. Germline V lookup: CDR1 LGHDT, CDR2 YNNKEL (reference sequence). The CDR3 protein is CASSPTSGSYVVQFF. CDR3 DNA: TGTGCCAGCAGCCCGACTAGCGGGAGCTACGTAGTGCAGTTCTTC.

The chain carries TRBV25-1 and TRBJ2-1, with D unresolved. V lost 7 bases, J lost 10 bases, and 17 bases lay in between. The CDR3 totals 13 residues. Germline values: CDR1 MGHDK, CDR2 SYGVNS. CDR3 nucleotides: TGTGCCAGCACTCCCCGAGAGTTAAGCGAGCAGTTCTTC. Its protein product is CASTPRELSEQFF.